The clone carrying this T cell receptor (beta chain) was counted a few times. The germline V and J ends were trimmed by 4 bases and 3 bases, with 13 bases remaining between them. Germline V gives CDR1 SGHDT, CDR2 YYEEEE. CDR3 length: 15 residues. This specimen belongs to a study of T-cell reconstitution after alpha-beta-depleted transplantation in children. TCRbeta library construction was performed incorporating unique molecular identifiers. TCRdb reanalysed the PCR reads using MiXCR and keeps one entry per CDR3 protein. The top ten clones hold about 4.2% of a sample with about 610,000 distinct CDR3 sequences, over 9.5% of them seen once.

The source was PBMCs from the stem cell graft donor, collected from the stem cell graft. This chain uses TRBV5-6 with TRBJ2-2, with no clear D. The sequence came from a human donor who donated a stem cell graft to a child with acute myeloid leukemia. The CDR3 region has the DNA TGTGCCAGCAGCATAACAGAGACTTACACCGGGGAGCTGTTTTTT. Translating gives CASSITETYTGELFF.